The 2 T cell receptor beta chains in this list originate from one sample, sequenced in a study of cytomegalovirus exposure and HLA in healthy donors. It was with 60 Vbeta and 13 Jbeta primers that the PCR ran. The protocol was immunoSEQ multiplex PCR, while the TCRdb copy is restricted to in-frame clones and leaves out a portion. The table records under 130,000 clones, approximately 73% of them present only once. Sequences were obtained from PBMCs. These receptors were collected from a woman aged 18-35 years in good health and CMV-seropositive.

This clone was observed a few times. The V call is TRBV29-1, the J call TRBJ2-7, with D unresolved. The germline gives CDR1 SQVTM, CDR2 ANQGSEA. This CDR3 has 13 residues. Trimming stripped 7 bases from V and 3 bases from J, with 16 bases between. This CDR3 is CSELRRLHYEQYF. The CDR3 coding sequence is TGCAGCGAATTGAGGAGACTCCACTACGAGCAGTACTTC.

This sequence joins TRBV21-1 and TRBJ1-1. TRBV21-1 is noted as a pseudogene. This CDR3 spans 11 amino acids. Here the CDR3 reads CASSRLTRAFF. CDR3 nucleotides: TGTGCCAGCAGTCGGTTAACGCGAGCTTTCTTT.